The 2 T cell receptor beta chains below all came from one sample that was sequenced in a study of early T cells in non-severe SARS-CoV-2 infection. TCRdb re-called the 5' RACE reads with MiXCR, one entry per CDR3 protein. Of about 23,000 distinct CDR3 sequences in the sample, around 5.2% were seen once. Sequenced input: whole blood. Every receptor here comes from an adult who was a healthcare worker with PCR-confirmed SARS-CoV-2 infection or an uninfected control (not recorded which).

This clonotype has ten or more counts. For the CDR3, the DNA is TGTGCCAGCAGTGTGGCCAGCTCCTACAATGAGCAGTTCTTC. It translates to CASSVASSYNEQFF. The chain carries TRBV2 and TRBJ2-1, with D unresolved. CDR3 size: 14 residues. Germline V CDR1 and CDR2: SNHLY, FYNNEI. V lost 4 bases and J lost 0, with 7 bases in between.

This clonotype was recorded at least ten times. The CDR3 reads CASSPATGISSYEQYV. CDR3 nucleotide sequence: TGTGCCAGCAGCCCGGCTACGGGCATAAGCTCCTACGAGCAGTACGTC. V and J are TRBV7-9 and TRBJ2-7; D call uncertain. Looked up from germline, CDR1 is SEHNR and CDR2 is FQNEAQ (reference sequence). This CDR3 has 16 amino acids. V lost 5 bases and J lost 0, with 17 bases in between.